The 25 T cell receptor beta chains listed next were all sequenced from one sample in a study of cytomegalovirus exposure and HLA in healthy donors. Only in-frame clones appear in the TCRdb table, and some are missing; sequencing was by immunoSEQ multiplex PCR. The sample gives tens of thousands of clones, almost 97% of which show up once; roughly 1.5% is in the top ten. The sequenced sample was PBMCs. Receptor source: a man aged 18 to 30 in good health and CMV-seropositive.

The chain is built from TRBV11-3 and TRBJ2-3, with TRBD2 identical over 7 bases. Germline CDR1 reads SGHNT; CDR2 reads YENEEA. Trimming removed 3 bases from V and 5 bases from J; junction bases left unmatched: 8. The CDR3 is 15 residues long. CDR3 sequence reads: CASSFGGSSVDTQYF. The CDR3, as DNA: TGTGCCAGCAGCTTCGGCGGGAGTTCGGTAGATACGCAGTATTTT.

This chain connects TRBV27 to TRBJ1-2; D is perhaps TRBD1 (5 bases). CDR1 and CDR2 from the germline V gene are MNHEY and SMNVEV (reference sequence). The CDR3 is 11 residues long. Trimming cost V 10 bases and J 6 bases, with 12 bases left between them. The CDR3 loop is CATRAGHGYTF. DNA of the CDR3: TGTGCCACGAGGGCGGGGCATGGCTACACCTTC.

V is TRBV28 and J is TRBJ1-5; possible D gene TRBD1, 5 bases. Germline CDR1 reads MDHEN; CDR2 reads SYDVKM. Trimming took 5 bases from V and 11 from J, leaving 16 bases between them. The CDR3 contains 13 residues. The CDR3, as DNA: TGTGCCAGCAGTCCCCACCGGGGGTGGGCCCAGCATTTT. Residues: CASSPHRGWAQHF.

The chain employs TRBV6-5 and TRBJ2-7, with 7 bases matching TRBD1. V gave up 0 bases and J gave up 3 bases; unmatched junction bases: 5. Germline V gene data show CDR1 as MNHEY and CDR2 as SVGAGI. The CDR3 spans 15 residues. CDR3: CASSYSGRGFYEQYF. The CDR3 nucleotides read TGTGCCAGCAGTTACTCCGGCAGGGGGTTCTACGAGCAGTACTTC.

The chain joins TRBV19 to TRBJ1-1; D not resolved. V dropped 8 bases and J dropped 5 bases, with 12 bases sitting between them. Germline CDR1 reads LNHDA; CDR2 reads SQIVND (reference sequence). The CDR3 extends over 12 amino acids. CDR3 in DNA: TGTGCCAGTGCGAAGGCGCGGACTGAAGCTTTCTTT. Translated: CASAKARTEAFF.

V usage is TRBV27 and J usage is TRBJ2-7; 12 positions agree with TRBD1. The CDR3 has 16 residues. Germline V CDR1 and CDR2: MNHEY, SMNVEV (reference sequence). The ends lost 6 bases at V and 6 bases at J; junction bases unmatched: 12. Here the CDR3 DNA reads TGTGCCAGCAGCCCCGGATGGGGACAGGGGGCAGGCGAGCAGTACTTC. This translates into CASSPGWGQGAGEQYF.

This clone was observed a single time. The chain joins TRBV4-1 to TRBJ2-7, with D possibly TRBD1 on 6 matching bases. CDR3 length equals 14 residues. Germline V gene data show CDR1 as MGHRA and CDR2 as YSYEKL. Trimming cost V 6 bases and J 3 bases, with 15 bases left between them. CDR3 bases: TGCGCCAGCAGACCCGGGACATCTAACTACGAGCAGTACTTC. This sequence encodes CASRPGTSNYEQYF.

The DNA for the CDR3 is TGCGCCAGTACGACTAGCGGGAGCCCAACAGATACGCAGTATTTT. It encodes CASTTSGSPTDTQYF. The chain couples TRBV10-1 to TRBJ2-3; 12 nucleotides line up with TRBD2. The CDR3 totals 15 residues. Germline V gives CDR1 WNHNN, CDR2 SYGVQD (reference sequence). The junction had 7 bases not matched to a gene; V was cut back by 9 bases and J by 3 bases.

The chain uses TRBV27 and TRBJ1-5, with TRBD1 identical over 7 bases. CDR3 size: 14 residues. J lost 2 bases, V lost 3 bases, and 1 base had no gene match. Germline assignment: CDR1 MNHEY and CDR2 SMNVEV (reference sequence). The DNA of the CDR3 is TGTGCCAGCAGTTTCGGACAGGGCAATCAGCCCCAGCATTTT. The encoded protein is CASSFGQGNQPQHF.

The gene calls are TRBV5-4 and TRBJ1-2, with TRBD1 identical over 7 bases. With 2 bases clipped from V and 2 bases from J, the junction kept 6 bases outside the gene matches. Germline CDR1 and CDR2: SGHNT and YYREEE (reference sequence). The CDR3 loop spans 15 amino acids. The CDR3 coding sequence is TGTGCCAGCAGCTTTTTAGACAGGGCCAACTATGGCTACACCTTC. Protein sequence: CASSFLDRANYGYTF.

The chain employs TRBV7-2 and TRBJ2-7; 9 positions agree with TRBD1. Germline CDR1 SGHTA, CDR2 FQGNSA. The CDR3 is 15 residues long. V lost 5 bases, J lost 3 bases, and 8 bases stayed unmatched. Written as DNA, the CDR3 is TGTGCCAGCAGCCCCCCGGGACAGGGATACTACGAGCAGTACTTC. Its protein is CASSPPGQGYYEQYF.

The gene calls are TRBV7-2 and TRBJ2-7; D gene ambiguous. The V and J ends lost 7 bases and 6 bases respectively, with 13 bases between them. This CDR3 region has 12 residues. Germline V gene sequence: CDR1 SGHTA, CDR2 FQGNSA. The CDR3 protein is CASTIQAGEQYF. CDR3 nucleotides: TGTGCCAGCACCATCCAAGCTGGCGAGCAGTACTTC.

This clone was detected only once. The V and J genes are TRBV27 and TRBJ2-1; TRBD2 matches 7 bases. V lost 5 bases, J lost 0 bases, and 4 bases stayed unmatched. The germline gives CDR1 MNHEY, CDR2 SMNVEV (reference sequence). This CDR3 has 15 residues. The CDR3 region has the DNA TGTGCCAGCAGTCCAAGGACTAGCTCCTACAATGAGCAGTTCTTC. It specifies CASSPRTSSYNEQFF.

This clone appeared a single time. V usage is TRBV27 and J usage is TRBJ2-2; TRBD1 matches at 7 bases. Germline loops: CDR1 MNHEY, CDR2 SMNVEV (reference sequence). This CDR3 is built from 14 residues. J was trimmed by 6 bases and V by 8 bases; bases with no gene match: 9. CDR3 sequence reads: CASGILGGSGELFF. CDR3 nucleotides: TGTGCCAGCGGAATCCTAGGGGGCTCCGGGGAGCTGTTTTTT.

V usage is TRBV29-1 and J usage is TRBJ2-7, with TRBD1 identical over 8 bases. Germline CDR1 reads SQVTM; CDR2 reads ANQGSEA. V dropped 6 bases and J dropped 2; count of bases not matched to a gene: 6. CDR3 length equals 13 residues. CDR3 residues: CSVLTGVTYEQYF. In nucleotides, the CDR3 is TGCAGCGTCCTGACAGGGGTCACCTACGAGCAGTACTTC.

The CDR3 spells CASRVWSGRDSTDTQYF. CDR3 bases: TGCGCCAGCAGAGTCTGGAGCGGGAGGGATAGCACAGATACGCAGTATTTT. The chain carries TRBV10-2 and TRBJ2-3, with 10 bases fitting TRBD2. The J segment lost 0 bases and the V segment lost 6 bases, leaving 9 bases of the junction unmatched. The CDR3 spans 17 residues. CDR1 is WSHSY, CDR2 SAAADI, per germline.

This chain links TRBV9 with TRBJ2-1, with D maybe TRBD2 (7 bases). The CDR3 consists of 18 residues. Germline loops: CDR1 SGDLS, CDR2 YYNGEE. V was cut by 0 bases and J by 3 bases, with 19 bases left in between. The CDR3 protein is CASSVVNGGDIGYNEQFF. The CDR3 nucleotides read TGTGCCAGCAGCGTAGTGAATGGGGGGGACATCGGCTACAATGAGCAGTTCTTC. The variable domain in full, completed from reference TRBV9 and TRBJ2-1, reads DSGVTQTPKHLITATGQRVTLRCSPRSGDLSVYWYQQSLDQGLQFLIQYYNGEERAKGNILERFSAQQFPDLHSELNLSSLELGDSALYFCASSVVNGGDIGYNEQFFGPGTRLTVL.

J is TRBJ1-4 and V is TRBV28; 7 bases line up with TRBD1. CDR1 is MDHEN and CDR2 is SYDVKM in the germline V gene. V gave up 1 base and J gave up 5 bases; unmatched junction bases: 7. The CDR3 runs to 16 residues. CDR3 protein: CASSLFRDSLNEKLFF. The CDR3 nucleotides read TGTGCCAGCAGTTTATTCCGGGACAGCCTAAATGAAAAACTGTTTTTT.

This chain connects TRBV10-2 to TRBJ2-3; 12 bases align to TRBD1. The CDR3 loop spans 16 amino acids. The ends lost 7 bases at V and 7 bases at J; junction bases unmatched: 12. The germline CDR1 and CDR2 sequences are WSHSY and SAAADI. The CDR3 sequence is CASTASPGQGAHTQYF. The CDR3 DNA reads TGCGCCAGCACTGCTTCACCGGGACAGGGGGCTCATACGCAGTATTTT.

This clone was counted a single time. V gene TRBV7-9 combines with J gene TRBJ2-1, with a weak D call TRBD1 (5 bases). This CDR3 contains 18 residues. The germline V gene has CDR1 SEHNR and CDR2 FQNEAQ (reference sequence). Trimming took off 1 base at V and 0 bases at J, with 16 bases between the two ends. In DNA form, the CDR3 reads TGTGCCAGCAGCTTAGGAGGACACACTCCCAGCTCCTACAATGAGCAGTTCTTC. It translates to CASSLGGHTPSSYNEQFF. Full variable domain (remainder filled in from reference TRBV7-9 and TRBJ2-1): DTGVSQNPRHKITKRGQNVTFRCDPISEHNRLYWYRQTLGQGPEFLTYFQNEAQLEKSRLLSDRFSAERPKGSFSTLEIQRTEQGDSAMYLCASSLGGHTPSSYNEQFFGPGTRLTVL.

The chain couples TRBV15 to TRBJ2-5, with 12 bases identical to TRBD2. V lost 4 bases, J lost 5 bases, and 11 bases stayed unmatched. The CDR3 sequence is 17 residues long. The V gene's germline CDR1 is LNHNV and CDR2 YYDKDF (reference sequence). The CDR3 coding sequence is TGTGCCACCAGCAATACACTAAGACTAGCGGGAGATGAGACCCAGTACTTC. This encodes CATSNTLRLAGDETQYF.

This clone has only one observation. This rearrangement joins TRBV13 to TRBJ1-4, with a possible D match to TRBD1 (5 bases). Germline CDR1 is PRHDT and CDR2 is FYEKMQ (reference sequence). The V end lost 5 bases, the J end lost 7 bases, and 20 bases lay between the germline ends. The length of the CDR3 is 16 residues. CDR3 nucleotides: TGTGCCAGCAGCGTGAACAGGTTCGGGGGTAGTGAAAAACTGTTTTTT. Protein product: CASSVNRFGGSEKLFF.

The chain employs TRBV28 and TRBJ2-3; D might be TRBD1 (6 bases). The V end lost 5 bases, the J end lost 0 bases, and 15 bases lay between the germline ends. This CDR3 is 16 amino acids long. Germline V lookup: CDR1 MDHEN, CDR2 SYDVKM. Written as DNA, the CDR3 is TGTGCCAGCAGTGGCTATGGGCAGGGGAGCACAGATACGCAGTATTTT. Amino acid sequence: CASSGYGQGSTDTQYF.

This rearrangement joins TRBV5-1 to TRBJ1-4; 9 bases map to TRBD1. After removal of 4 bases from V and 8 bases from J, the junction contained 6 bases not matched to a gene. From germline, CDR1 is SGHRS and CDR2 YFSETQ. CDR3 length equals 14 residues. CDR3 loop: CASSNTGGDEKLFF. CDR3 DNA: TGCGCCAGCAGCAATACAGGGGGCGACGAAAAACTGTTTTTT.

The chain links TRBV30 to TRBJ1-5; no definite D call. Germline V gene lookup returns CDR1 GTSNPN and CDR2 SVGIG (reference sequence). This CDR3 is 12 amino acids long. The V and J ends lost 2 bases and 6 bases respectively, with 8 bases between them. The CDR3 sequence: CAWSNGFQPQHF. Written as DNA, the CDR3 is TGTGCCTGGAGTAACGGGTTTCAGCCCCAGCATTTT. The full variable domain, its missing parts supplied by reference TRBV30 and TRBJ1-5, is SQTIHQWPATLVQPVGSPLSLECTVEGTSNPNLYWYRQAAGRGLQLLFYSVGIGQISSEVPQNLSASRPQDRQFILSSKKLLLSDSGFYLCAWSNGFQPQHFGDGTRLSIL.